The rows below give T cell receptor beta chains drawn from one sample of a study of cytomegalovirus exposure and HLA in healthy donors. Here immunoSEQ multiplex PCR was the method, and the copy in TCRdb shows in-frame clones only, minus some. The sample holds 210,000 or so clones, over 60% seen once. The sample consisted of PBMCs. The receptors here all came from a young man in good health and CMV-seronegative. The CDR3 runs from the conserved cysteine through the conserved F or W. The D gene is left open where the match is weak. A clone size is listed for some rows: how often the clone was seen (once, few, many), or a class if it is expanded.

j_gene | v_gene | abundance | d_gene | CDR3nt | CDR3aa
TRBJ2-7 | TRBV25-1 | few | . | TGTGCCAGCAGTGAATATGGTCAGGGGGGTTTTGGCTACGAGCAGTACTTC | CASSEYGQGGFGYEQYF
TRBJ2-1 | TRBV6-4 | many | . | TGTGCCAGCAGTGATAAAGAGTACAATGAGCAGTTCTTC | CASSDKEYNEQFF
TRBJ2-1 | TRBV5-1 | . | TRBD1 | TGCGCCAGCAGCTTCCTCACGGACAGGGGACCCCGTGTAGGTGAGCAGTTCTTC | CASSFLTDRGPRVGEQFF
TRBJ2-5 | TRBV4-3 | . | TRBD2 | TGCGCCAGCAGCCAAGGGGGAGCGGGGGGGCGAGGAGAGACCCAGTACTTC | CASSQGGAGGRGETQYF
TRBJ2-1 | TRBV7-9 | once | TRBD2 | TGTGCCAGCAGCTTCAGTGGACTAGCGGGCCTGGGGAATGAGCAGTTCTTC | CASSFSGLAGLGNEQFF
TRBJ2-3 | TRBV5-4 | few | . | TGTGCCAGCAGCTTGGGTGATCAGGCAAGCACCGATACGCAGTATTTT | CASSLGDQASTDTQYF
TRBJ2-3 | TRBV19 | . | . | TGTGCCAGTAGCGGGGAACGCGGAGATACGCAGTATTTT | CASSGERGDTQYF
TRBJ2-1 | TRBV7-6 | . | TRBD2 | TGTGCCAGCAGCTTGTTGGGGACTAGCGGAGACAACAATGAGCAGTTCTTC | CASSLLGTSGDNNEQFF
TRBJ2-7 | TRBV6-5 | . | . | TGTGCCAGCAGTTACACAGCAGGGAGGTTGAGTTACGAGCAGTACTTC | CASSYTAGRLSYEQYF
TRBJ1-2 | TRBV6-1 | . | TRBD1 | TGTGCCAGCAGTACACAGGGGACGGCCTATGGCTACACCTTC | CASSTQGTAYGYTF
TRBJ2-1 | TRBV27 | . | TRBD2 | TGTGCCAGCAGTTTGGATTGGGGGGCTAGCGGGAGAAGGTATGAGCAGTTCTTC | CASSLDWGASGRRYEQFF
TRBJ2-7 | TRBV30 | . | . | TGTGCCTGGAGTGTGAGCTACGAGCAGTACTTC | CAWSVSYEQYF
TRBJ1-5 | TRBV28 | once | . | TGTGCCAGCAGTCCGAAAGACTACCGGCCAAAGGCAGAACAGCCCCAGCATTTT | CASSPKDYRPKAEQPQHF
TRBJ1-6 | TRBV2 | . | . | TGTGCCAGCAGTGAAAGGCTAGGGGCCAATTCACCCCTCCACTTT | CASSERLGANSPLHF
TRBJ2-1 | TRBV4-2 | . | TRBD2 | TGTGCCAGCAGCCAAGAGGCGGAGAGATGGACTAGCGGGGGGGGGTATGAGCAGTTCTTC | CASSQEAERWTSGGGYEQFF
TRBJ2-7 | TRBV18 | once | . | TGTGCCAGCTCACTCGAACAGGGTATTTCCTACGAGCAGTACTTC | CASSLEQGISYEQYF
TRBJ2-3 | TRBV9 | . | . | TGTGCCAGCAGCGTAGGGGACTTACCTCAGGGTACGCAGTATTTT | CASSVGDLPQGTQYF
TRBJ2-1 | TRBV5-5 | . | . | TGTGCCAGCAGCTTGGAAGTCGGTGAGCAGTTCTTC | CASSLEVGEQFF
TRBJ1-1 | TRBV4-2 | . | . | TGTGCCAGCAGCCAAGATCCAGGGCCTGAAGCCTTCTTT | CASSQDPGPEAFF
TRBJ2-3 | TRBV6-1 | . | TRBD2 | TGTGCCAGCAGTGAACCTAGCGGACCATCCACAGATACGCAGTATTTT | CASSEPSGPSTDTQYF
TRBJ2-5 | TRBV5-1 | . | TRBD1 | TGCGCCAGCAGCTTGTTTGGGACAGGGGCCCAAGAGACCCAGTACTTC | CASSLFGTGAQETQYF
TRBJ2-1 | TRBV9 | . | TRBD2 | TGTGCCAGCAGCGCGGGACTAGCGGCCTACAATGAGCAGTTCTTC | CASSAGLAAYNEQFF
TRBJ1-1 | TRBV9 | . | . | TGTGCCAGCAGCGTTGGATCAGGGAACACTGAAGCTTTCTTT | CASSVGSGNTEAFF
TRBJ1-2 | TRBV11-1 | . | TRBD1 | TGTGCCAGCAGCCGCAGGGACAGGGAGTATGGCTACACCTTC | CASSRRDREYGYTF
TRBJ1-2 | TRBV7-8 | few | . | TGTGCCAGCAGCTTAGAAAATACGGACAGCCTCTATGGCTACACCTTC | CASSLENTDSLYGYTF
TRBJ2-1 | TRBV30 | . | TRBD1 | TGTGCCTTTACTGACAGGGGGCTCTACAATGAGCAGTTCTTC | CAFTDRGLYNEQFF
TRBJ2-3 | TRBV5-1 | once | TRBD1 | TGCGCCAGCAGCTTGGTGGGCAGGGGGACCACAGATACGCAGTATTTT | CASSLVGRGTTDTQYF
TRBJ2-3 | TRBV7-2 | . | TRBD2 | TGTGCCAGCAGCCCCCGGACTAGCGTGGGCACAGATACGCAGTATTTT | CASSPRTSVGTDTQYF
TRBJ1-4 | TRBV18 | few | . | TGTGCCAGCTCACAGGAATCGGGAGCCAGGGTAACTAATGAAAAACTGTTTTTT | CASSQESGARVTNEKLFF
TRBJ1-2 | TRBV27 | . | . | TGTGCCAGCAGTTTATTTTTCGGTGCGTCTAACTATGGCTACACCTTC | CASSLFFGASNYGYTF
TRBJ2-3 | TRBV5-4 | few | TRBD2 | TGTGCCAGCAGCTTGGACCCTAGCGGGAGGGCCGCAGATACGCAGTATTTT | CASSLDPSGRAADTQYF
TRBJ2-5 | TRBV7-2 | . | TRBD2 | TGTGCCAGCAGCTTCCCTAGCGGGGTTCAAGAGACCCAGTACTTC | CASSFPSGVQETQYF
TRBJ1-6 | TRBV7-9 | few | . | TGTGCCAGCAGCTTAGGTCGTTCAGGGACTCGGAATTCACCCCTCCACTTT | CASSLGRSGTRNSPLHF